This paragraph reports one T cell receptor beta chain. The specificity of this receptor is unknown. No per-base quality is available; no much larger clone lies one base away. TCRbeta CDR3 regions were sequenced with the immunoSEQ Assay. After extraction, genomic DNA underwent amplification by bias-controlled multiplex PCR, followed by high-throughput sequencing. The study's processing was this. To quantify the absolute abundance of each unique TCRbeta CDR3 region, sequences were collapsed and filtered. T cell fraction was estimated by normalizing TCRbeta template counts to usable DNA, which was measured by amplifying reference genes present in all nucleated cells. Repertoire TCRs were annotated as SARS-CoV-2-specific when V gene, CDR3 amino acid sequence and J gene were exactly matched to a known reactive TCR set. The reference SARS-CoV-2 TCR set came from MIRA and was filtered for enrichment in COVID-19-positive ImmuneCODE repertoires, removing public or cross-reactive TCRs. Using the MIRA antigens, annotated TCRs were further analysed by specific ORF or by position within an ORF. Depth was the summed frequency of annotated unique rearrangements, while breadth was defined as annotated unique rearrangements over total unique productive rearrangements. Two-sided Wilcoxon rank-sum tests were applied when comparing TCR breadth between groups. TCRdb re-hosts the immuneACCESS table, in-frame sequences only. Its copies lack some clones; in the studies checked, an unresolved V gene accounts for under half of them, and the cause for the rest is not known. The V and J calls and the clone size are those of that table, but D and trimming were determined from the DNA. The sample table records approximately 280,000 clones; more than 70% of these occur just once. The ten largest clones capture about 3.1% of the sample.

The intended sense of this specimen's treatment or condition label: roughly 19 received Ad26.COV2.S at low or high dose, single or two shots; 5 received placebo; per-sample allocation not given. Repertoires of vaccine and placebo recipients were sequenced from samples collected on day 63 after the first injection. Between 29 July and 7 August 2020, Cohort 1b enrolled 25 adults aged 18-55 years at one site in Boston, USA. As a vaccine, Ad26.COV2.S was a replication-incompetent adenovirus type 26 vector that expressed a prefusion-stabilized SARS-CoV-2 spike protein derived from the original Wuhan strain. The entry originates in a study of Ad26.COV2.S vaccination and SARS-CoV-2 variants (dated by TCRdb to 2020 to 2022). The study in broad terms: Vaccine-arm donors were drawn from COV1001, a multicentre, randomized, double-blind, placebo-controlled phase I-IIa trial of Ad26.COV2.S in healthy adults. TCRbeta repertoire sequencing was used to assess the specificity and breadth of SARS-CoV-2-reactive T cell receptors after Ad26.COV2.S vaccination. Trial participants were randomized into five groups of five, in which low-dose or high-dose Ad26.COV2.S was given once or twice, or placebo was given on both occasions. The TCR-sequenced set comprised approximately 32 samples: some 19 Ad26.COV2.S vaccine recipients, 5 placebo recipients and 8 SARS-CoV-2 convalescent individuals. Ad26.COV2.S was administered intramuscularly at 5 x 10^10 or 1 x 10^11 viral particles, either as a single shot or as two shots given 56 days apart. Throughout the experiments and outcome assessment, investigators stayed blinded to trial group allocation.

Study-wide findings and limitations: Vaccine and placebo recipients had similar non-spike TCR breadth, a finding consistent with the vaccine containing only spike. After vaccination, spike-specific CD8+ and CD4+ T cell responses were reported to show substantial breadth. Ad26.COV2.S recipients had higher spike-specific TCR breadth than placebo recipients (P = 0.0014). The authors noted that total T cell responses may have been underestimated by the TCR breadth and depth analyses. The study was not powered for comparison of responses between vaccine doses or regimens.

The germline V gene sets CDR1 to MDHEN and CDR2 to SYDVKM. The CDR3 measures 14 amino acids from cysteine to phenylalanine. The kept DNA is CDR3 alone, 42 bases in frame from the first base. V and J are trimmed by 2 bases and 5 bases, and the gene matches miss 5 bases of the junction. This sequence originates from a person aged 18-65 years who received the Ad26.COV2.S COVID-19 vaccine or a placebo. This specimen was peripheral blood, taken in a trial of Ad26.COV2.S vaccine versus placebo. The chain is encoded by TRBV28 joined to TRBJ1-2, and 7 junction bases match TRBD1. The nucleotide sequence is given as TGTGCCAGCAGTTTAGGGGGACAGTCTTATGGCTACACCTTC. This translates into CASSLGGQSYGYTF.